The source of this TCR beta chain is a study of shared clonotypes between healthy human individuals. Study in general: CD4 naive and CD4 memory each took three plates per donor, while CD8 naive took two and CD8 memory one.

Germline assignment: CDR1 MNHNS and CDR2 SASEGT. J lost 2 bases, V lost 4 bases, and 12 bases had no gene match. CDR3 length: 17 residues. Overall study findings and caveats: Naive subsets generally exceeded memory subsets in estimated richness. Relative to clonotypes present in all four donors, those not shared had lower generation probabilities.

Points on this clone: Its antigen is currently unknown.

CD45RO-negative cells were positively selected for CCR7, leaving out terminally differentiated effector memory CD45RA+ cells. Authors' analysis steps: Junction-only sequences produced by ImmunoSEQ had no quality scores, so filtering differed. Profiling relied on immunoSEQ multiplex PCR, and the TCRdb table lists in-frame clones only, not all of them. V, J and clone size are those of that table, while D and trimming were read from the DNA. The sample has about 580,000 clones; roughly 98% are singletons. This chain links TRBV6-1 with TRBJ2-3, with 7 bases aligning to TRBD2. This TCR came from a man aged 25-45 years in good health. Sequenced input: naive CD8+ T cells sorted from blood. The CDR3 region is CASSGRRGVTVTDTQYF. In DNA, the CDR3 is TGTGCCAGCAGTGGACGACGGGGGGTAACCGTCACAGATACGCAGTATTTT.